Presented here are 6 T cell receptor beta chains from one specimen sequenced in a study of response to subunit inactivated influenza vaccine. From the RT-PCR reads, TCRdb called clonotypes with MiXCR, one entry per CDR3 protein. This sample yields 540,000 or so distinct CDR3 sequences, of which about an eighth are seen a single time; about an eighth belongs to the top ten. Source: PBMCs from blood, taken 40 to 50 days after vaccination. Source of these receptors: a man aged 45-65 years who received an inactivated influenza vaccine.

This clonotype was seen at least ten times. The chain links TRBV20-1 to TRBJ2-4; D tentatively reads TRBD1 or TRBD2 (5 bases each). Trimming took 6 bases from V and 6 from J, leaving 15 bases between them. The CDR3 length is 13 residues. The germline gives CDR1 DFQATT, CDR2 SNEGSKA (reference sequence). CDR3: CSAQEGGGNIQYF. The CDR3 region has the DNA TGCAGTGCGCAAGAGGGTGGGGGAAACATTCAGTACTTC.

The chain has TRBV29-1 and TRBJ1-5, with D hard to call. The germline V gene has CDR1 SQVTM and CDR2 ANQGSEA. Trimming cost V 4 bases and J 7 bases, with 11 bases left between them. The CDR3 spans 12 residues. CDR3 loop: CSVGGPGQPQHF. The CDR3 nucleotides read TGCAGCGTTGGTGGTCCCGGCCAGCCCCAGCATTTT.

This clonotype appeared a few times. V is TRBV5-6 and J is TRBJ2-7; D is perhaps TRBD2 (5 bases). Germline lookup yields CDR1 SGHDT and CDR2 YYEEEE. This CDR3 has 12 residues. Trimming pared 7 bases from V and 4 bases from J, leaving 12 bases between. For the CDR3, the DNA is TGTGCCAGCGGGAGCGGAGCGTACGAGCAGTACTTC. Translating it yields CASGSGAYEQYF. The whole variable domain, remainder taken from reference TRBV5-6 and TRBJ2-7, is DAGVTQSPTHLIKTRGQQVTLRCSPKSGHDTVSWYQQALGQGPQFIFQYYEEEERQRGNFPDRFSGHQFPNYSSELNVNALLLGDSALYLCASGSGAYEQYFGPGTRLTVT.

The V gene is TRBV7-2, the J gene TRBJ2-5, with 12 bases identical to TRBD2. The trim removed 5 bases at V and 7 bases at J, leaving 11 bases unmatched. CDR3 length: 16 residues. Germline V gives CDR1 SGHTA, CDR2 FQGNSA. CDR3 DNA sequence: TGTGCCAGCAGCCCGAGGCGGACTAGCGGGACCGCGACCCAGTACTTC. It codes for CASSPRRTSGTATQYF.

This clonotype has ten or more counts. The gene calls are TRBV12-3 or TRBV12-4 and TRBJ2-1, with 9 bases that match TRBD2. Germline trimming cut 4 bases from V and 7 bases from J; bases unmatched to any gene: 8. There are 15 residues in the CDR3. The CDR3 sequence is CASSYSSGIHNEQFF. The DNA for the CDR3 is TGTGCCAGCAGTTACTCTAGCGGGATTCATAATGAGCAGTTCTTC.

This chain connects TRBV5-1 to TRBJ2-7; TRBD1 agrees at 10 bases. J was trimmed by 7 bases and V by 4 bases; bases with no gene match: 11. The CDR3 sequence is 15 residues long. Per the germline V gene, CDR1 is SGHRS and CDR2 is YFSETQ. In DNA form, the CDR3 reads TGCGCCAGCAGCAGCCGGGACAGGGGAGAGTTGGAGCAGTACTTC. Translated, it gives CASSSRDRGELEQYF.